This TCR beta chain came from a study of cytomegalovirus exposure and HLA in healthy donors. Trimming stripped 5 bases from V and 6 bases from J, with 17 bases between. From germline, CDR1 is SGHRS and CDR2 YFSETQ. The CDR3 sequence is 14 residues long. Primers included in the PCR were 60 Vbeta and 13 Jbeta primers. The assay was immunoSEQ multiplex PCR, and TCRdb's table has in-frame clones only and misses some. This table holds under 130,000 clones, approximately 64% found once. The chain carries TRBV5-1 and TRBJ1-2, with unresolved D. This clonotype originated in a woman between 50 and 59 years old in good health and CMV-seronegative. Input material: PBMCs. In nucleotides, the CDR3 is TGCGCCAGCAGAAAAAGGTCGGACGGGGATGGCTACACCTTC. Translating it yields CASRKRSDGDGYTF.